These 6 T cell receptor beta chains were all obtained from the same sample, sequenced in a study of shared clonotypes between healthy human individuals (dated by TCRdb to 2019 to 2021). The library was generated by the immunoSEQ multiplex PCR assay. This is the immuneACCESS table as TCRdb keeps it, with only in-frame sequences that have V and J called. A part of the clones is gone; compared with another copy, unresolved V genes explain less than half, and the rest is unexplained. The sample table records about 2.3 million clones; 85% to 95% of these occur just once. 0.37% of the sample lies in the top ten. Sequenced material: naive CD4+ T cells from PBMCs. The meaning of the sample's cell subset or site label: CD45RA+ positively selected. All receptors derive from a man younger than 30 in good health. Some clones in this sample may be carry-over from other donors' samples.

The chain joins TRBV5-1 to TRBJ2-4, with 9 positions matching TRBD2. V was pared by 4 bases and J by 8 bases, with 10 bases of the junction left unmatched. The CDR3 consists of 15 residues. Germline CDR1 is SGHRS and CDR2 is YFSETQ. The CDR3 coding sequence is TGCGCCAGCAGCGTCGCGGGGGGGCGGATGGACATTCAGTACTTC. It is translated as CASSVAGGRMDIQYF.

The CDR3: CASSLNSQSYNEQFF. DNA of the CDR3: TGTGCCAGCAGCTTGAATAGTCAATCCTACAATGAGCAGTTCTTC. This chain connects TRBV5-4 to TRBJ2-1; D is unclear. The CDR3 consists of 15 residues. Germline values: CDR1 SGHNT, CDR2 YYREEE (reference sequence). Trimming pared 1 base from V and 1 base from J, leaving 9 bases between.

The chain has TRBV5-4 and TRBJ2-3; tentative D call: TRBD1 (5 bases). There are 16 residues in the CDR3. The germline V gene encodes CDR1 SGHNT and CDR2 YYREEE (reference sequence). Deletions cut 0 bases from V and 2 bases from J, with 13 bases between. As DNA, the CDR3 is TGTGCCAGCAGCTTGGTACACCAGGGCCCCACAGATACGCAGTATTTT. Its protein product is CASSLVHQGPTDTQYF.

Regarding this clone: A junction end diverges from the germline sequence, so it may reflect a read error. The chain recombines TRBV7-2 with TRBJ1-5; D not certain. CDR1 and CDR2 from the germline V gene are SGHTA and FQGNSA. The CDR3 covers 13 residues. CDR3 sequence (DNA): TGTGCCACCAGCGAGAGAGGAAATCAGCCCCAGCATTTT. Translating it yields CATSERGNQPQHF. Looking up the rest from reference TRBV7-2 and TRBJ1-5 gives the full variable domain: GAGVSQSPSNKVTEKGKDVELRCDPISGHTALYWYRQSLGQGLEFLIYFQGNSAPDKSGLPSDRFSAERTGGSVSTLTIQRTQQEDSAVYLCATSERGNQPQHFGDGTRLSIL.

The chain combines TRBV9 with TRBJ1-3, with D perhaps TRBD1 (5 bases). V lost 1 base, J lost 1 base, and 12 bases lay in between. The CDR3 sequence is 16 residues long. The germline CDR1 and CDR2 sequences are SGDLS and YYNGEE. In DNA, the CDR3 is TGTGCCAGCAGCGTAACTACAGGTCTTTCTGGAAACACCATATATTTT. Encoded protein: CASSVTTGLSGNTIYF.

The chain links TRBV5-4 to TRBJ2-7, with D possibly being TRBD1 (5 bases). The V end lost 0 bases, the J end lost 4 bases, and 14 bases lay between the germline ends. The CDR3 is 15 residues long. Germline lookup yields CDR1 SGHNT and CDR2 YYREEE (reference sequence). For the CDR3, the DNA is TGTGCCAGCAGCTTGGGGACACAATCCCAATACGAGCAGTACTTC. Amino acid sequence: CASSLGTQSQYEQYF.